The 4 T cell receptor beta chains below were found in one sample sequenced in a study of shared clonotypes between healthy human individuals (dated by TCRdb to the early 2020s). The library was prepared using the immunoSEQ multiplex PCR assay. In its TCRdb copy, this immuneACCESS table keeps in-frame sequences only and misses some clones. Where compared with another copy, unresolved V genes explain less than half of these, and the others have no known cause. The sample data list around 2.3 million clones, and 90% to 96% of these were observed just once. Over 0.1% of the sample lies in the top ten. Sequenced input: naive CD4+ T cells sorted from blood. In light of the paper, this sample's cell subset or site label describes: CD45RA+ positively selected. These receptors were obtained from a man younger than 35 in good health.

Details on this clone: Other DNA sequences in the sample encode the same CDR3. The chain combines TRBV11-2 with TRBJ2-1, with a weak D call TRBD2 (5 bases). The CDR3 is made up of 14 amino acids. CDR1 is SGHAT and CDR2 is FQNNGV in the germline V gene. Trimming pared 0 bases from V and 2 bases from J, leaving 5 bases between. CDR3 residues: CASSLEGAYNEQFF. The CDR3 coding sequence is TGTGCCAGCAGCTTAGAGGGAGCCTACAATGAGCAGTTCTTC.

The genes are TRBV6-4 and TRBJ2-1, with D possibly TRBD1 on 6 matching bases. V lost 5 bases to trimming and J lost 6 bases, with 23 bases between them. This CDR3 comprises 17 residues. CDR1 and CDR2 (germline): MRHNA, SNTAGT. This CDR3 reads CASSLYSTGSSGNEQFF. The CDR3 coding sequence is TGTGCCAGCAGTTTATACTCCACAGGGTCTTCAGGCAATGAGCAGTTCTTC.

The rearrangement uses TRBV29-1 and TRBJ1-1; maybe TRBD1 (6 bases). Germline-derived CDR1 and CDR2 are SQVTM and ANQGSEA. V gave up 4 bases and J gave up 5 bases, with 20 bases separating them. This CDR3 is built from 15 residues. In nucleotides, the CDR3 is TGCAGCGTTGTTTGGCGTTGGGGGGCGGGAACTGAAGCTTTCTTT. This translates into CSVVWRWGAGTEAFF.

CDR3 in amino acids: CASSHTRGTYSPLHF. CDR3 coding DNA: TGTGCCAGCAGCCACACGCGGGGTACATATTCACCCCTCCACTTT. The genes are TRBV4-2 and TRBJ1-6; no definite D call. Germline V gives CDR1 LGHNA, CDR2 YNFKEQ. The ends were cut back, 3 bases at V and 8 bases at J, with 14 bases in the middle. The CDR3 has 15 residues.